The 30 T cell receptor beta chains given below trace back to one sample, sequenced in a study of cytomegalovirus exposure and HLA in healthy donors. 13 Jbeta primers and 60 Vbeta primers were used for the PCR. Profiling relied on immunoSEQ multiplex PCR, and the TCRdb table lists in-frame clones only, not all of them. The repertoire holds approximately 140,000 clones, with over 70% as singletons. Sequenced sample: PBMCs. The receptors derive from a man aged 35 to 55 in good health and CMV-seropositive.

This clone was seen once. The chain joins TRBV7-9 to TRBJ2-6; TRBD1 matches at 7 bases. Germline lookup yields CDR1 SEHNR and CDR2 FQNEAQ (reference sequence). The V and J ends lost 5 bases and 3 bases, in that order; junction bases with no gene match: 7. CDR3 length equals 16 residues. CDR3 sequence reads: CASSPTGASGANVLTF. CDR3 coding DNA: TGTGCCAGCAGCCCTACAGGGGCGAGTGGGGCCAACGTCCTGACTTTC. Variable domain in full (rest from reference TRBV7-9 and TRBJ2-6): DTGVSQNPRHKITKRGQNVTFRCDPISEHNRLYWYRQTLGQGPEFLTYFQNEAQLEKSRLLSDRFSAERPKGSFSTLEIQRTEQGDSAMYLCASSPTGASGANVLTFGAGSRLTVL.

This clone was counted a single time. V and J are TRBV27 and TRBJ1-1, with D uncertain. Per germline, CDR1 MNHEY and CDR2 SMNVEV (reference sequence). This CDR3 is 12 amino acids long. V was trimmed by 1 base and J by 11 bases, leaving 11 bases between them. CDR3 nucleotides: TGTGCCAGCAGTTTATACGGAGAAGAGGCTTTCTTT. This encodes CASSLYGEEAFF.

This clone appeared a single time. The V and J genes are TRBV5-6 and TRBJ2-3, with 10 bases aligning to TRBD1. J lost 0 bases, V lost 6 bases, and 16 bases had no gene match. Germline lookup yields CDR1 SGHDT and CDR2 YYEEEE. This CDR3 comprises 19 residues. The CDR3 region is CASTLMGDRGLSSTDTQYF. CDR3 bases: TGTGCCAGCACCCTCATGGGGGACAGGGGCTTATCTAGCACAGATACGCAGTATTTT.

V and J are TRBV30 and TRBJ2-3; 7 nucleotides align to TRBD1. Trimming removed 6 bases from V and 4 bases from J; junction bases left unmatched: 10. Germline V lookup: CDR1 GTSNPN, CDR2 SVGIG (reference sequence). This CDR3 spans 14 amino acids. CDR3 nucleotides: TGTGCCTGCCCGGCCACAGGGGCCCCAGATACGCAGTATTTT. Translated: CACPATGAPDTQYF.

The V gene is TRBV7-9, the J gene TRBJ2-1, with D possibly TRBD1 on 6 matching bases. The germline V and J ends were trimmed by 5 bases and 9 bases, with 20 bases remaining between them. This CDR3 region has 15 residues. Germline-derived CDR1 and CDR2 are SEHNR and FQNEAQ (reference sequence). CDR3: CASSPPGATFGEQFF. The CDR3 DNA reads TGTGCCAGCAGCCCGCCAGGGGCGACGTTCGGTGAGCAGTTCTTC.

In this sample, this clone turned up a few times. The chain carries TRBV9 and TRBJ2-5; TRBD2 might be the D (5 bases). V lost 4 bases, J lost 1 base, and 14 bases lay in between. This CDR3 has 15 residues. Germline values: CDR1 SGDLS, CDR2 YYNGEE. CDR3 nucleotide sequence: TGTGCCAGCAGCAAACTAGGGCATGTCCAAGAGACCCAGTACTTC. Amino acid sequence: CASSKLGHVQETQYF.

The rearrangement joins TRBV5-1 to TRBJ2-2; D call uncertain. The CDR3 is 17 residues long. Germline CDR1 SGHRS, CDR2 YFSETQ. V was pared by 0 bases and J by 0 bases, with 12 bases between. The CDR3 region is CASSLGHRNANTGELFF. The CDR3 coding sequence is TGCGCCAGCAGCTTGGGACACAGAAACGCGAACACCGGGGAGCTGTTTTTT.

The genes are TRBV10-1 and TRBJ2-3, with D perhaps matching TRBD2 (6 bases). Trimming shortened V by 6 bases and J by 2 bases, and 12 bases separated the two germline ends. Germline V gives CDR1 WNHNN, CDR2 SYGVQD (reference sequence). The CDR3 has 14 residues. The CDR3 nucleotides read TGCGCCAGCAGGGCGGGACTTCACACAGATACGCAGTATTTT. Its protein product is CASRAGLHTDTQYF.

This clone occurred a few times. This sequence joins TRBV27 and TRBJ2-5; 9 bases agree with TRBD2. Germline lookup yields CDR1 MNHEY and CDR2 SMNVEV (reference sequence). The CDR3 loop spans 16 amino acids. With 5 bases clipped from V and 5 bases from J, the junction kept 12 bases outside the gene matches. CDR3 DNA: TGTGCCAGCAGTCCCCGCGGGCTAGCGGGGCTTGAGACCCAGTACTTC. It specifies CASSPRGLAGLETQYF.

The chain couples TRBV7-6 to TRBJ1-6; D is possibly TRBD1 (5 bases). V dropped 4 bases and J dropped 8 bases, with 12 bases sitting between them. Germline V CDR1 and CDR2: SGHVS, FNYEAQ. The CDR3 contains 14 residues. The CDR3 DNA is TGTGCCAGCAGCTCTACAGGCGGGGATTCACCCCTCCACTTT. Its translation is CASSSTGGDSPLHF.

The chain has TRBV10-3 and TRBJ1-1; D ambiguous. V lost 10 bases, J lost 0 bases, and 15 bases lay in between. The CDR3 runs to 14 residues. Germline assignment: CDR1 ENHRY and CDR2 SYGVKD. The CDR3 nucleotides are TGTGCCACGGGAGTCTCCCAGTTGAACACTGAAGCTTTCTTT. Amino acids: CATGVSQLNTEAFF.

The V gene is TRBV5-6, the J gene TRBJ2-5, with D tentatively TRBD2 (6 bases). CDR1 is SGHDT and CDR2 is YYEEEE in the germline V gene. The CDR3 length is 13 residues. V lost 4 bases, J lost 0 bases, and 7 bases lay in between. The CDR3 protein is CASSGGYQETQYF. Here the CDR3 DNA reads TGTGCCAGCAGCGGGGGGTACCAAGAGACCCAGTACTTC.

This chain joins TRBV10-3 and TRBJ1-5, with D perhaps TRBD1 (6 bases). Trimming stripped 3 bases from V and 6 bases from J, with 18 bases between. From germline, CDR1 is ENHRY and CDR2 SYGVKD. This CDR3 has 16 amino acids. The DNA of the CDR3 is TGTGCCATCAGTGAACAAGCACAGGGAGTGGGTCAGCCCCAGCATTTT. As protein: CAISEQAQGVGQPQHF.

This clone was observed a single time. The sample has other DNA sequences that encode this CDR3 too. The chain carries TRBV5-1 and TRBJ1-1; TRBD1 agrees at 7 bases. The CDR3 runs 15 residues. Unmatched junction bases numbered 7, after V lost 1 base and J lost 4 bases. Germline V lookup: CDR1 SGHRS, CDR2 YFSETQ. The CDR3 loop is CASSLFDRDSTEAFF. The DNA of the CDR3 is TGCGCCAGCAGCTTGTTCGACCGGGACAGCACTGAAGCTTTCTTT.

V usage is TRBV6-6 and J usage is TRBJ2-5, with D possibly being TRBD1 (6 bases). The CDR3 is 14 amino acids. The germline gives CDR1 MNHNY, CDR2 SVGAGI (reference sequence). Trimming left V 6 bases short and J 5 bases short, with 16 bases between. CDR3 in DNA: TGTGCCAGCAGCAACACAGGGAATGCTGAGACCCAGTACTTC. This translates into CASSNTGNAETQYF.

This clone was seen only a few times. This chain joins TRBV2 and TRBJ1-1, with D unresolved. The ends were cut back, 8 bases at V and 0 bases at J, with 13 bases in the middle. The CDR3 spans 14 residues. The germline V gene encodes CDR1 SNHLY and CDR2 FYNNEI. As DNA, the CDR3 is TGTGCCAGCGCTGGCCGTTACATGAACACTGAAGCTTTCTTT. This gives the protein CASAGRYMNTEAFF.

The gene calls are TRBV5-8 and TRBJ1-6; 7 nucleotides match TRBD1. The germline gives CDR1 SGHTS, CDR2 YDEGEE. The V gene end was trimmed by 0 bases and the J gene end by 9 bases; junction bases not matched to a gene: 3. This CDR3 region has 14 residues. The CDR3 DNA reads TGTGCCAGCAGCTTGGGCGGACAGGTTTCACCCCTCCACTTT. Its translation is CASSLGGQVSPLHF.

J is TRBJ2-7 and V is TRBV7-9, with TRBD1 identical over 7 bases. The CDR3 has 16 residues. V lost 1 base, J lost 5 bases, and 11 bases stayed unmatched. In germline, CDR1 is SEHNR, CDR2 FQNEAQ (reference sequence). This chain's CDR3 is CASSLGRRDSLDEQYF. CDR3 sequence (DNA): TGTGCCAGCAGCTTAGGCCGCCGGGACAGCTTAGACGAGCAGTACTTC. Looking up the rest from reference TRBV7-9 and TRBJ2-7 gives the full variable domain: DTGVSQNPRHKITKRGQNVTFRCDPISEHNRLYWYRQTLGQGPEFLTYFQNEAQLEKSRLLSDRFSAERPKGSFSTLEIQRTEQGDSAMYLCASSLGRRDSLDEQYFGPGTRLTVT.

V and J are TRBV9 and TRBJ1-5; 9 positions match TRBD1. In germline, CDR1 is SGDLS, CDR2 YYNGEE. The CDR3 covers 14 residues. V gave up 4 bases and J gave up 4 bases; unmatched junction bases: 3. The CDR3 sequence: CASSPTGGNQPQHF. CDR3 DNA: TGTGCCAGCAGCCCGACAGGGGGTAATCAGCCCCAGCATTTT. The full variable domain, with the rest looked up from reference TRBV9 and TRBJ1-5, is DSGVTQTPKHLITATGQRVTLRCSPRSGDLSVYWYQQSLDQGLQFLIQYYNGEERAKGNILERFSAQQFPDLHSELNLSSLELGDSALYFCASSPTGGNQPQHFGDGTRLSIL.

V gene TRBV27 combines with J gene TRBJ2-2; no definite D call. Trimming pared 5 bases from V and 6 bases from J, leaving 13 bases between. The CDR3 length is 14 residues. Per germline, CDR1 MNHEY and CDR2 SMNVEV (reference sequence). The CDR3 coding sequence is TGTGCCAGCAGTCCCCTTATGGGCCCCGGGGAGCTGTTTTTT. This sequence encodes CASSPLMGPGELFF.

As DNA, the CDR3 is TGTGCCAGCAGTTTGGGGACAGGGGGCCAGACCCAGTACTTC. Encoded protein: CASSLGTGGQTQYF. This sequence joins TRBV27 and TRBJ2-5, with TRBD1 matching over 12 bases. There are 14 residues in the CDR3. Per the germline V gene, CDR1 is MNHEY and CDR2 is SMNVEV (reference sequence). V lost 3 bases and J lost 6; bases outside the gene matches: 2.

The gene calls are TRBV7-2 and TRBJ1-1; D is uncertain. From germline, CDR1 is SGHTA and CDR2 FQGNSA. The CDR3 is made up of 15 amino acids. The germline V and J ends were trimmed by 1 base and 4 bases, with 13 bases remaining between them. As DNA, the CDR3 is TGTGCCAGCAGCTTAGAGACAAACCTGGGCACTGAAGCTTTCTTT. Protein sequence: CASSLETNLGTEAFF.

V gene TRBV15 combines with J gene TRBJ2-7; 10 bases are shared with TRBD2. Looked up from germline, CDR1 is LNHNV and CDR2 is YYDKDF (reference sequence). The CDR3 totals 15 residues. Losses at the gene ends were 4 bases for V and 6 bases for J; bases not matched to a gene: 9. As DNA, the CDR3 is TGTGCCACCAGCAAAGAGAGGCTAGCGGGGGTCGAGCAGTACTTC. Translating gives CATSKERLAGVEQYF.

The chain carries TRBV6-5 and TRBJ2-1; TRBD2 might be the D (6 bases). The germline CDR1 and CDR2 sequences are MNHEY and SVGAGI. This CDR3 has 15 amino acids. V lost 0 bases, J lost 3 bases, and 9 bases lay in between. CDR3 loop: CASSYSGEVYNEQFF. The CDR3 region has the DNA TGTGCCAGCAGTTACTCGGGGGAGGTCTACAATGAGCAGTTCTTC.

The genes are TRBV19 and TRBJ1-2; maybe TRBD1 (5 bases). The V end lost 3 bases, the J end lost 4 bases, and 9 bases lay between the germline ends. Germline values: CDR1 LNHDA, CDR2 SQIVND (reference sequence). This CDR3 is 13 amino acids long. The CDR3 DNA reads as TGTGCCAGTAGTATGACAGCGCCCTATGGCTACACCTTC. Translated: CASSMTAPYGYTF.

This clone has more than one count but fewer than ten. This chain joins TRBV7-8 and TRBJ1-5; 7 bases fit TRBD1. The CDR3 is made up of 16 amino acids. From germline, CDR1 is SGHVS and CDR2 FQNEAQ. The trim removed 0 bases at V and 2 bases at J, leaving 4 bases unmatched. The CDR3 region is CASSLAGTVGNQPQHF. The CDR3 DNA follows: TGTGCCAGCAGCTTAGCAGGGACAGTTGGCAATCAGCCCCAGCATTTT.

The chain joins TRBV6-1 to TRBJ1-2; 9 positions match TRBD1. Germline loops: CDR1 MNHNS, CDR2 SASEGT. V gave up 3 bases and J gave up 4 bases; unmatched junction bases: 6. This CDR3 comprises 15 residues. The CDR3 DNA sequence: TGTGCCAGCAGTGATCAGACAGGGGGAATCTATGGCTACACCTTC. This codes for CASSDQTGGIYGYTF.

V usage is TRBV11-3 and J usage is TRBJ2-5; D may be TRBD1 (6 bases). The CDR3 is made up of 15 amino acids. V lost 5 bases and J lost 2, with 15 bases in between. Germline assignment: CDR1 SGHNT and CDR2 YENEEA. CDR3 nucleotide sequence: TGTGCCAGCAGCCTCCCCCAAAGGGGGCAAGAGACCCAGTACTTC. It codes for CASSLPQRGQETQYF. The whole variable domain, filled in from reference TRBV11-3 and TRBJ2-5, reads EAGVVQSPRYKIIEKKQPVAFWCNPISGHNTLYWYLQNLGQGPELLIRYENEEAVDDSQLPKDRFSAERLKGVDSTLKIQPAELGDSAVYLCASSLPQRGQETQYFGPGTRLLVL.

V usage is TRBV5-1 and J usage is TRBJ2-1; D not certain. V dropped 4 bases and J dropped 13 bases, with 18 bases sitting between them. The CDR3 totals 13 residues. Germline CDR1 and CDR2: SGHRS and YFSETQ. The CDR3 nucleotides read TGCGCCAGCAGCCAAGACATCACGCTGCAACAGTTCTTC. Translation: CASSQDITLQQFF.

There are a few counts of this clone. This chain's CDR3 is CASSEAGGRSADTQYF. DNA for the CDR3: TGTGCCAGCAGTGAAGCGGGCGGGAGATCGGCAGATACGCAGTATTTT. The V gene is TRBV6-1, the J gene TRBJ2-3; TRBD2 aligns across 7 bases. The J segment lost 4 bases and the V segment lost 0 bases, leaving 7 bases of the junction unmatched. The CDR3 is made up of 16 amino acids. Germline V gene sequence: CDR1 MNHNS, CDR2 SASEGT.